This T cell receptor (beta chain) derives from a study of blood T cells in healthy people across ages. The study, taken as a whole, reports: Whereas aged donors had fewer naive CD4+ cells, long-lived donors had more of them and higher diversity.

It was with a sample-barcoded 5' primer and a J-beta primer mix that a second PCR of roughly 6 to 12 cycles was run. TCRdb reprocessed the 5' RACE reads with MiXCR, giving one entry per CDR3 protein. Of 1.5 million to 2 million distinct CDR3 sequences listed, around half are singletons. Worth noting for this clonotype: Its antigen is as yet unknown.

The CDR3 is 14 amino acids. V lost 3 bases and J 4 bases, leaving 12 bases between the germline ends. The chain links TRBV12-3 or TRBV12-4 to TRBJ2-5; D possibly corresponds to TRBD2 (5 bases). The sample consisted of blood. The source of this sequence is a woman aged 40 to 55 in good health. The CDR3 region is CASSFPSYPETQYF. CDR3 in DNA: TGTGCCAGCAGTTTCCCTAGCTACCCAGAGACCCAGTACTTC.